A selection of T cell receptor beta chains follows, all from one sample in a study of cytomegalovirus exposure and HLA in healthy donors. Generated by immunoSEQ multiplex PCR, the TCRdb table keeps only in-frame clones and is missing some. The data show fewer than 200,000 clones, approximately 72% seen once. Sample: PBMCs. The source of these receptors is a female donor in good health and CMV-seronegative. The CDR3 runs from the conserved cysteine through the conserved F or W. The D gene is left open where the match is weak.

d_call,j_call,v_call,cdr3_aa
.,TRBJ2-1,TRBV6-1,CASSERANEQFF
.,TRBJ1-1,TRBV10-3,CAISGTENTEAFF
.,TRBJ1-5,TRBV7-2,CASSPYDRQPQHF
.,TRBJ1-1,TRBV10-3,CAISYGGNTEAFF
.,TRBJ1-1,TRBV14,CASSGQGYTEAFF
.,TRBJ2-7,TRBV27,CASSLNGRTSYEQYF
.,TRBJ2-1,TRBV28,CASSLSPGLATGNEQFF
.,TRBJ2-3,TRBV4-1,CASSQITGLGTDTQYF
TRBD2,TRBJ2-3,TRBV6-4,CASSAKGSAGADTQYF
TRBD1,TRBJ2-7,TRBV28,CASSPTGSPYEQYF
TRBD1,TRBJ1-2,TRBV5-1,CASSLEGTATNYGYTF
.,TRBJ2-2,TRBV30,CAWTGSDTGELFF
.,TRBJ2-1,TRBV12-5,CASGLPGLRGNEQFF
.,TRBJ2-1,TRBV4-3,CASSKGDRIHEQFF
.,TRBJ1-2,TRBV10-3,CAISESGAQLYGYTF
TRBD1,TRBJ1-2,TRBV9,CASSAPTGGHGYTF
TRBD1,TRBJ1-4,TRBV6-6,CASKRGPNEKLFF
TRBD1,TRBJ1-1,TRBV29-1,CSVEDQIGTGGQAFF
TRBD1,TRBJ2-7,TRBV19,CASSTGQGASYEQYF
.,TRBJ2-7,TRBV7-2,CASSAGRGTYEQYF
.,TRBJ2-3,TRBV7-3,CASSLSGLRRSTDTQYF
.,TRBJ2-7,TRBV21-1,CASTQGNSSYEQYF
TRBD2,TRBJ2-5,TRBV7-8,CASSLAGLAGPKGETQYF
.,TRBJ2-5,TRBV28,CASSLRRDVETQYF